This TCR beta chain was identified during a study of blood T cell repertoires in COVID-19. Study-wide context: Sample material is recorded as cDNA or gDNA derived from T cells, B-cell-depleted T cells, or PBMCs.

Individuals aged roughly 18 to 95 years were recruited from approximately 22 US areas. There are 15 residues in the CDR3. The germline V and J ends were trimmed by 11 bases and 1 base, with 20 bases remaining between them. CDR1 and CDR2 (germline): MNHEY, SVGAGI. Assay used: immunoSEQ multiplex PCR; TCRdb lists only in-frame clones, some missing. The sample has 250,000 to 350,000 clones, 88% seen once. Sequenced: PBMCs or T cells enriched from blood (not recorded which). The receptor was derived from a woman in her thirties who had recovered from COVID-19. This sequence joins TRBV6-5 and TRBJ2-5, with D possibly TRBD2 on 7 matching bases. The DNA of the CDR3 is TGTGCCCCCGGGGGGCAGAAAATAGGCCAAGAGACCCAGTACTTC. Its protein is CAPGGQKIGQETQYF.